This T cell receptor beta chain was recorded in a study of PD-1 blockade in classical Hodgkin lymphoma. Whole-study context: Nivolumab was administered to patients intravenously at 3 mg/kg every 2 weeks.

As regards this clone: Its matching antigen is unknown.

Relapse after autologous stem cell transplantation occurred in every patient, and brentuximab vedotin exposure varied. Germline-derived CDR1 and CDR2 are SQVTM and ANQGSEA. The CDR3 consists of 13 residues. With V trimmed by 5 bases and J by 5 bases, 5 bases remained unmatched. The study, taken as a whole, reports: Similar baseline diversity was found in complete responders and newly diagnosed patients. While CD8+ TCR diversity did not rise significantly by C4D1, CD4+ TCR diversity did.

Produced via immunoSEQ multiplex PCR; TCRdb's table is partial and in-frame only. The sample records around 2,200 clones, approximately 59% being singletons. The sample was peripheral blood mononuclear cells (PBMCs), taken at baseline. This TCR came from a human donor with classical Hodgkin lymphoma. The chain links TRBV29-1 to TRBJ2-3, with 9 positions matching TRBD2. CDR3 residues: CSVRAGGGDTQYF. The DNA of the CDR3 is TGCAGCGTTCGAGCGGGGGGAGGAGATACGCAGTATTTT.